The 3 T cell receptor beta chains in this list originate from one sample, sequenced in a study of T-cell memory formation after mild COVID-19 (dated by TCRdb to the early 2020s). Library construction relied on 5' RACE. The instrument given in TCRdb is Illumina NovaSeq 6000. TCRdb trimmed public reads at Q25 via fastp, called clones via MiXCR and kept in-frame beta chains. Here each entry gathers all rows of one CDR3 protein and keeps the most common genes and DNA. This sample lists 210,000 or so distinct CDR3 sequences; about 10% were detected once. 2.5% to 3.5% of the sample rests with the top ten. The sample taken for sequencing was PBMCs or a T cell subset sorted from them (not recorded which). These receptors all stem from a man aged 18 to 35 who had mild COVID-19 (a few samples of this study predate the infection). The sample titles of this study are shuffled in the database, so cell type and time point are left out; the donor was told from shared clones.

This clonotype was detected a few times. The J gene is TRBJ2-1, the V gene TRBV14; the D is unclear. The CDR3 length is 16 residues. The germline V gene has CDR1 SGHDN and CDR2 FVKESK. Trimming cost V 0 bases and J 2 bases, with 11 bases left between them. The CDR3 coding sequence is TGTGCCAGCAGCCAAGATCTTTTGAGGCCCTACAATGAGCAGTTCTTC. This translates into CASSQDLLRPYNEQFF. The full variable domain, completed using reference TRBV14 and TRBJ2-1, is EAGVTQFPSHSVIEKGQTVTLRCDPISGHDNLYWYRRVMGKEIKFLLHFVKESKQDESGMPNNRFLAERTGGTYSTLKVQPAELEDSGVYFCASSQDLLRPYNEQFFGPGTRLTVL.

This chain connects TRBV6-2 or TRBV6-3 to TRBJ1-1; D is uncertain. Per germline, CDR1 MNHEY and CDR2 SVGEGT. V gave up 6 bases and J gave up 1 base, with 9 bases separating them. The CDR3 has 13 amino acids. The CDR3 region has the DNA TGTGCCAGCAGGACCGACCAGAACACTGAAGCTTTCTTT. Amino acids: CASRTDQNTEAFF.

This clonotype was seen at least ten times. The chain carries TRBV5-1 and TRBJ2-1; TRBD1 matches at 8 bases. The germline CDR1 and CDR2 sequences are SGHRS and YFSETQ. The CDR3 consists of 15 residues. The V segment lost 7 bases and the J segment 5 bases; nucleotides outside the gene matches: 11. The CDR3 protein is CASATGATQNNEQFF. In DNA, the CDR3 is TGCGCCAGCGCGACAGGGGCCACCCAGAACAATGAGCAGTTCTTC.